Listed below are T cell receptor beta chains from one sample, sequenced in a study of radiotherapy plus CTLA-4 blockade in lung cancer. Produced via immunoSEQ multiplex PCR; TCRdb's table is partial and in-frame only. The repertoire holds about 100,000 clones, with about four fifths as singletons. Specimen: peripheral blood, collected from a patient treated with radiotherapy plus ipilimumab. These receptors all come from a human donor with non-small cell lung cancer who had stable disease on radiotherapy plus ipilimumab. Each CDR3 is given with its conserved first and last residue.

V gene: TRBV27; J gene: TRBJ2-2; CDR3 length: 16; CDR3 protein: CASSSAGGPNTGELFF
V gene: TRBV5-1; J gene: TRBJ2-1; CDR3 length: 11; CDR3 protein: CASRWDNEQFF
V gene: TRBV5-1; J gene: TRBJ2-3; CDR3 length: 15; CDR3 protein: CASRQTSGALDTQYF
V gene: TRBV7-2; J gene: TRBJ2-3; CDR3 length: 17; CDR3 protein: CASRPPWTTLRTDTQYF
V gene: TRBV28; J gene: TRBJ2-7; CDR3 length: 13; CDR3 protein: CASRRGVWGEQYF
V gene: TRBV2; J gene: TRBJ2-7; CDR3 length: 12; CDR3 protein: CASSDSLLAQYF
V gene: TRBV30; J gene: TRBJ1-1; CDR3 length: 13; CDR3 protein: CAWRKQKNTEAFF
V gene: TRBV5-4; J gene: TRBJ1-6; CDR3 length: 15; CDR3 protein: CASSWGNVGNSPLHF
V gene: TRBV6-5; J gene: TRBJ2-7; CDR3 length: 14; CDR3 protein: CASSYDPSSYEQYF
V gene: TRBV30; J gene: TRBJ1-6; CDR3 length: 14; CDR3 protein: CAWKGDSYNSPLHF
V gene: TRBV7-9; J gene: TRBJ2-7; CDR3 length: 15; CDR3 protein: CASSLGTGELNEQYF
V gene: TRBV6-5; J gene: TRBJ2-7; CDR3 length: 14; CDR3 protein: CASRPGQGRDEQYF
V gene: TRBV27; J gene: TRBJ1-5; CDR3 length: 17; CDR3 protein: CASSLSPLGRGNQPQHF
V gene: TRBV28; J gene: TRBJ1-2; CDR3 length: 12; CDR3 protein: CASSRDFFGYTF
V gene: TRBV5-1; J gene: TRBJ2-5; CDR3 length: 14; CDR3 protein: CASSLSGWQETQYF
V gene: TRBV5-6; J gene: TRBJ2-6; CDR3 length: 15; CDR3 protein: CASSLGPPGANVLTF
V gene: TRBV11-2; J gene: TRBJ1-1; CDR3 length: 15; CDR3 protein: CASKADRARNTEAFF
V gene: TRBV7-9; J gene: TRBJ2-7; CDR3 length: 13; CDR3 protein: CASSAGQGGKKYF
V gene: TRBV7-3; J gene: TRBJ2-7; CDR3 length: 13; CDR3 protein: CASSLIQGNEQYF
V gene: TRBV27; J gene: TRBJ2-7; CDR3 length: 16; CDR3 protein: CASRRTRDRGFPEQYF
V gene: TRBV5-4; J gene: TRBJ2-1; CDR3 length: 16; CDR3 protein: CASSLAGRVHYNEQFF
V gene: TRBV5-1; J gene: TRBJ2-1; CDR3 length: 19; CDR3 protein: CASSLAVGGRRSSYNEQFF
V gene: TRBV28; J gene: TRBJ1-3; CDR3 length: 15; CDR3 protein: CASSLRGTAGNTIYF
V gene: TRBV5-1; J gene: TRBJ2-4; CDR3 length: 14; CDR3 protein: CASSLAAGENIQYF
V gene: TRBV28; J gene: TRBJ1-2; CDR3 length: 13; CDR3 protein: CASSPTGTYGYTF
V gene: TRBV25-1; J gene: TRBJ2-2; CDR3 length: 16; CDR3 protein: CASSVRQGPNTGELFF
V gene: TRBV9; J gene: TRBJ2-2; CDR3 length: 15; CDR3 protein: CASSVAGGAPGELFF
V gene: TRBV2; J gene: TRBJ2-5; CDR3 length: 15; CDR3 protein: CASTDSGGKQETQYF
V gene: TRBV9; J gene: TRBJ1-1; CDR3 length: 16; CDR3 protein: CASNPGWGSGGTEAFF
V gene: TRBV9; J gene: TRBJ2-5; CDR3 length: 13; CDR3 protein: CASSVEGRETQYF
V gene: TRBV6-6; J gene: TRBJ1-5; CDR3 length: 16; CDR3 protein: CASSYGRDRGHQPQHF
V gene: TRBV7-3; J gene: TRBJ2-7; CDR3 length: 12; CDR3 protein: CASSLTGDEQYF
V gene: TRBV4-2; J gene: TRBJ2-1; CDR3 length: 13; CDR3 protein: CASSPSVGNEQFF
V gene: TRBV7-9; J gene: TRBJ1-1; CDR3 length: 11; CDR3 protein: CASGANTEAFF
V gene: TRBV5-5; J gene: TRBJ2-5; CDR3 length: 13; CDR3 protein: CASSGSAQETQYF
V gene: TRBV11-2; J gene: TRBJ1-1; CDR3 length: 14; CDR3 protein: CASSLVAGATEAFF
V gene: TRBV18; J gene: TRBJ1-2; CDR3 length: 12; CDR3 protein: CASSPIGDGYTF
V gene: TRBV6-5; J gene: TRBJ2-1; CDR3 length: 13; CDR3 protein: CASSGAGVNEQFF
V gene: TRBV19; J gene: TRBJ2-2; CDR3 length: 15; CDR3 protein: CASSIDTPGTGELFF
V gene: TRBV29-1; J gene: TRBJ2-6; CDR3 length: 18; CDR3 protein: CSVVFLEGWGSGANVLTF
V gene: TRBV9; J gene: TRBJ2-3; CDR3 length: 16; CDR3 protein: CASSPDRDRRTDTQYF
V gene: TRBV7-3; J gene: TRBJ2-1; CDR3 length: 13; CDR3 protein: CASSLRGLNEQFF
V gene: TRBV6-5; J gene: TRBJ2-7; CDR3 length: 13; CDR3 protein: CASSYRPAYEQYF
V gene: TRBV6-4; J gene: TRBJ2-5; CDR3 length: 13; CDR3 protein: CASSQLAGETQYF
V gene: TRBV7-2; J gene: TRBJ1-3; CDR3 length: 16; CDR3 protein: CASSLMPEVSGNTIYF
V gene: TRBV27; J gene: TRBJ1-5; CDR3 length: 14; CDR3 protein: CASSLREDDQPQHF
V gene: TRBV9; J gene: TRBJ2-3; CDR3 length: 16; CDR3 protein: CASSPQGGLGADTQYF
V gene: TRBV28; J gene: TRBJ1-5; CDR3 length: 15; CDR3 protein: CASDPPDSRNQPQHF
V gene: TRBV5-1; J gene: TRBJ2-7; CDR3 length: 15; CDR3 protein: CASSPGGRSSYEQYF
V gene: TRBV11-3; J gene: TRBJ2-1; CDR3 length: 12; CDR3 protein: CASSLVGVEQFF